This TCR beta chain was identified in a study of tumor-infiltrating lymphocytes in primary liver carcinoma. Across the study: Spanning 30 to 69 years of age, the patients were men and women. General observations from the study: The 250 largest clones made up significantly more of tumor than blood repertoires (p = 0.039). Researchers found tumor-adjacent and tumor-blood pairs overlapped less than tumor region pairs.

Reverse transcription of around 0.45 ug total RNA with a constant-region primer produced TCR beta cDNA. It was through three nested multiplex PCR rounds of slightly modified ARM-PCR that TCR beta libraries arose. For around 11 cycles apiece, the opening two PCR rounds ran with TRBV1-TRBV30 forward primers and a C-beta reverse primer. TCRdb reprocessed the multiplex PCR reads via MiXCR and lists one record per CDR3 protein. The profile shows 300,000 to 400,000 distinct CDR3 sequences, 65% of them singletons. Germline DNA was also extracted, while the blood RNA originated from unsorted whole blood. This CDR3 has 12 amino acids. The V end was cut by 4 bases, the J end by 9 bases, with 11 bases between. The germline V gene has CDR1 SGHDT and CDR2 YYEEEE. About this clonotype itself: Antigen: not known. Given a much more abundant clone one base away, this may be a read error.

The sample was peripheral blood. The chain uses TRBV5-6 and TRBJ2-1, with TRBD2 as a possible D gene (6 bases). The TCR comes from a man aged 35 to 55 with primary liver carcinoma and hepatitis B virus infection. The chain's CDR3 is CASSRAGPEQFF. The CDR3 coding sequence is TGTGCCAGCAGCCGTGCGGGGCCTGAGCAGTTCTTC. The variable domain in full, with the rest retrieved from reference TRBV5-6 and TRBJ2-1, is DAGVTQSPTHLIKTRGQQVTLRCSPKSGHDTVSWYQQALGQGPQFIFQYYEEEERQRGNFPDRFSGHQFPNYSSELNVNALLLGDSALYLCASSRAGPEQFFGPGTRLTVL.